Reported below is one TCR beta chain. From germline, CDR1 is MNHNY and CDR2 SVGAGI (reference sequence). V lost 5 bases to trimming and J lost 6 bases, with 17 bases between them. The CDR3 has 14 amino acids. The data stem from a study of neoadjuvant anti-PD-1 for oral cavity cancer. Noted time point: after neoadjuvant nivolumab, at surgical resection. Sequenced by immunoSEQ multiplex PCR; TCRdb stores in-frame clones only, minus some. Of 9,000 to 10,000 clones listed, around 60% were seen once; the top ten hold roughly 4%. The source was PBMCs, collected after nivolumab (anti-PD-1) treatment. This TCR was sampled from a person aged 35 to 85 with oral cavity squamous cell carcinoma. This rearrangement joins TRBV6-6 to TRBJ2-7; D is uncertain. The CDR3 nucleotides are TGTGCCAGCAGTCCCCAGGAGACAAAGGGCGAGCAGTACTTC. This gives the protein CASSPQETKGEQYF.